The rows below give T cell receptor beta chains drawn from one sample of a study of cytomegalovirus exposure and HLA in healthy donors. TCRdb keeps only in-frame clones here, not all; method: immunoSEQ multiplex PCR. This sample has tens of thousands of clones, with 91% found just once. Sample: PBMCs. The receptors originated from a young man in good health and CMV-seronegative. Both conserved end residues are part of each CDR3. Each record gives: D gene, clone size, J gene, V gene, CDR3 DNA, CDR3 protein. A D gene is named only where the DNA matches it firmly. Size values are once, few and many counts, or a class for expanded clones, and some rows have none.

TRBD1 NA TRBJ2-7 TRBV11-1 TGTGCCAGCAGCTTGGAGCCGGACAGGGCCCAAGGGCAGTACTTC CASSLEPDRAQGQYF
NA NA TRBJ2-2 TRBV6-6 TGTGCCAGCAGTTACCCGCGACGATCACAGGGAGAGGAGCTGTTTTTT CASSYPRRSQGEELFF
TRBD1 NA TRBJ1-2 TRBV2 TGTGCCAGCCAAACAGGGACAGAAGATGGCTACACCTTC CASQTGTEDGYTF
NA NA TRBJ1-1 TRBV27 TGTGCCAGCAGTTTTGGAGACAGGAGTTCAAAGAACACTGAAGCTTTCTTT CASSFGDRSSKNTEAFF
TRBD1 NA TRBJ1-3 TRBV4-3 TGCGCCAGCAGCCAAGAAAAACCGACAGGGAATGGAAACACCATATATTTT CASSQEKPTGNGNTIYF
NA NA TRBJ1-4 TRBV28 TGTGCCGGAGGAGGTTTAAATGAAAAACTGTTTTTT CAGGGLNEKLFF
TRBD1 NA TRBJ1-4 TRBV28 TGTGCCAGCAGTTTTCAGACAGGGCCTGGGGAAAAACTGTTTTTT CASSFQTGPGEKLFF
NA NA TRBJ1-3 TRBV30 TGTGCCTGGAGTGTTTCAGGGGAAGGCACCATATATTTT CAWSVSGEGTIYF
TRBD2 NA TRBJ2-7 TRBV6-5 TGTGCCAGCAGTTACTCTGCCAGCGGGAGTGCCTACGAGCAGTACTTC CASSYSASGSAYEQYF
NA NA TRBJ1-1 TRBV19 TGTGCCAGTAGTCCGGGAGGGGCGAACACTGAAGCTTTCTTT CASSPGGANTEAFF
TRBD1 NA TRBJ2-3 TRBV9 TGTGCCAGCAGTCACGGGACAGGGTTCACAGATACGCAGTATTTT CASSHGTGFTDTQYF
NA NA TRBJ2-2 TRBV7-2 TGTGCCAGCAGCTCTGAAACTCAGGGTCTCACCGGGGAGCTGTTTTTT CASSSETQGLTGELFF
NA NA TRBJ2-7 TRBV28 TGTGCCAGCAGTTTAGGCGGTCGGGTTTTGTACGGGCAGTACTTC CASSLGGRVLYGQYF
NA few TRBJ2-3 TRBV5-6 TGTGCCAGCAGTTTCCCTAACACAGATACGCAGTATTTT CASSFPNTDTQYF
NA NA TRBJ2-4 TRBV19 TGTGCCAGTAGCCTCACGGCTTACGGGTTTCTAGCCAAAAACATTCAGTACTTC CASSLTAYGFLAKNIQYF
TRBD1 few TRBJ1-1 TRBV9 TGTGCCAGCAGCGTAGGGGGGACAGGATGGAACACTGAAGCTTTCTTT CASSVGGTGWNTEAFF
NA NA TRBJ2-3 TRBV25-1 TGTGCCAGCAGTGAATTGGACTTGGACAGTATTTTGTTGGATACGCAGTATTTT CASSELDLDSILLDTQYF
NA NA TRBJ2-5 TRBV4-1 TGCGCCAGCAGCCAAGAAGGGGGTTTTGTCGAGACCCAGTACTTC CASSQEGGFVETQYF
NA NA TRBJ2-7 TRBV29-1 TGCAGCGTTGAGCGTGTAAACCATCCCTACGAGCAGTACTTC CSVERVNHPYEQYF
TRBD2 NA TRBJ2-3 TRBV28 TGTGCCAGCAGTCACAACCTAGCGGGGAGCACAGATACGCAGTATTTT CASSHNLAGSTDTQYF
NA NA TRBJ1-1 TRBV4-2 TGTGCCAGCAGCCCTTCGGAGATGAACACTGAAGCTTTCTTT CASSPSEMNTEAFF
NA few TRBJ1-5 TRBV5-4 TGTGCCAGCAGCTTTTTCGCCACCAGGACAGTTAGCAATCAGCCCCAGCATTTT CASSFFATRTVSNQPQHF
TRBD2 NA TRBJ2-1 TRBV27 TGTGCCAGCAGTTTATATGGGACTAGCGGGAGGTTGGACAATGAGCAGTTCTTC CASSLYGTSGRLDNEQFF
TRBD1 NA TRBJ2-6 TRBV28 TGTGCCAGCAGTTTAGCAGGGGGCTCCCCTGGGGCCAACGTCCTGACTTTC CASSLAGGSPGANVLTF
NA NA TRBJ2-3 TRBV27 TGTGCCAGCACCCCGCCCCGAGGTTCGGTGCAGTATTTT CASTPPRGSVQYF
TRBD2 once TRBJ2-1 TRBV5-4 TGTGCCAGCAGCTTGGAAACTAGCGGGAGCCATGAGCAGTTCTTC CASSLETSGSHEQFF
TRBD1 NA TRBJ2-6 TRBV11-2 TGTGCCAGCAGCTACGTGAGAGGGACAGGGGTTCCTGGGGCCAACGTCCTGACTTTC CASSYVRGTGVPGANVLTF
TRBD1 NA TRBJ2-3 TRBV6-4 TGTGCCAGCAGTGACTCTGGGACAGGGGGCCCAGATACGCAGTATTTT CASSDSGTGGPDTQYF
NA NA TRBJ1-2 TRBV6-1 TGTGCCAGCAGTTACGGGGAGGGCTACACCTTC CASSYGEGYTF
TRBD2 NA TRBJ2-2 TRBV7-7 TGTGCTAGCAGCATGACTAGCGGGAGAGGCCCCGGGGAGCTGTTTTTT CASSMTSGRGPGELFF
NA NA TRBJ2-3 TRBV7-2 TGTGCCAGCAGCTTAGAGGGTAGGGAGACAGATACGCAGTATTTT CASSLEGRETDTQYF
TRBD1 NA TRBJ1-1 TRBV30 TGTGCCTGGGACAGGGGGGAATGGGGTGAAGCTTTCTTT CAWDRGEWGEAFF
TRBD2 NA TRBJ2-7 TRBV13 TGTGCCAGCAGCCGAGGACTAGCGGGAGCTTATCTTACCTACGAGCAGTACTTC CASSRGLAGAYLTYEQYF